The 8 T cell receptor beta chains in this list originate from one sample, sequenced in a study of T cells in narcolepsy. Sequenced by immunoSEQ multiplex PCR; TCRdb stores in-frame clones only, minus some. Counted here are tens of thousands of clones, approximately 86% occurring once; the ten biggest clones make up over 0.8%. Sequences were obtained from CD45RA- memory CD4+ T cells from PBMCs. These receptors were taken from a human donor with narcolepsy.

The CDR3 here is CASSQEGAGTQETQYF. CDR3 in DNA: TGTGCCAGCAGCCAAGAGGGCGCGGGGACCCAAGAGACCCAGTACTTC. V gene TRBV4-2 combines with J gene TRBJ2-5, with a possible D match to TRBD2 (6 bases). This CDR3 has 16 amino acids. From germline, CDR1 is LGHNA and CDR2 YNFKEQ. Deletions cut 0 bases from V and 1 base from J, with 12 bases between.

This clone came up a few times. J is TRBJ2-5 and V is TRBV7-2; no firm D call. The CDR3 totals 14 residues. Germline loops: CDR1 SGHTA, CDR2 FQGNSA. The V and J ends lost 5 bases and 4 bases respectively, with 14 bases between them. The CDR3: CASSPLGSPETQYF. DNA of the CDR3: TGTGCCAGCAGCCCCCTGGGTAGCCCAGAGACCCAGTACTTC.

As for this clone: The junction differs from germline at one of its ends, possibly a read error. This chain uses TRBV7-3 with TRBJ2-3; 9 positions match TRBD2. This CDR3 has 15 amino acids. The germline CDR1 and CDR2 sequences are SGHTA and FQGTGA. The CDR3 reads CASSLLGTSKDTQYF. CDR3 in DNA: TGTGCCAGCAGCTTATTAGGGACTAGCAAAGATACGCAGTATTTT. The full variable domain, its missing parts supplied by reference TRBV7-3 and TRBJ2-3, is GAGVSQTPSNKVTEKGKYVELRCDPISGHTALYWYRQSLGQGPEFLIYFQGTGAADDSGLPNDRFFAVRPEGSVSTLKIQRTERGDSAVYLCASSLLGTSKDTQYFGPGTRLTVL.

The J gene is TRBJ2-5, the V gene TRBV11-2; no definite D call. Germline-derived CDR1 and CDR2 are SGHAT and FQNNGV. The V gene lost 5 bases and the J gene lost 4 bases, with 8 bases spanning the gap. The CDR3 runs to 12 residues. CDR3 nucleotides: TGTGCCAGCAGCCACTTTGGAGAGACCCAGTACTTC. Its protein is CASSHFGETQYF.

The gene calls are TRBV7-8 and TRBJ2-1, with 8 bases fitting TRBD2. Germline V gene data show CDR1 as SGHVS and CDR2 as FQNEAQ. The CDR3 totals 16 residues. Trimming cost V 3 bases and J 5 bases; bases outside gene matches: 9. The CDR3 region is CASSFMRWRGDNEQFF. As DNA, the CDR3 is TGTGCCAGCAGCTTTATGAGATGGCGGGGGGACAATGAGCAGTTCTTC.

The CDR3 sequence: CASSVAGTEQFF. The CDR3 DNA sequence: TGTGCCAGCAGTGTAGCAGGGACTGAGCAGTTCTTC. The chain joins TRBV2 to TRBJ2-1; either TRBD1 or TRBD2 may fit D (5 bases each). The V gene's germline CDR1 is SNHLY and CDR2 FYNNEI. Trimming took off 4 bases at V and 9 bases at J, with 10 bases between the two ends. The CDR3 sequence is 12 residues long.

The chain employs TRBV28 and TRBJ1-2, with D hard to call. CDR1 and CDR2 (germline): MDHEN, SYDVKM. V lost 4 bases to trimming and J lost 8 bases, with 17 bases between them. The CDR3 totals 14 residues. CDR3 nucleotide sequence: TGTGCCAGCAGTTATGTCGGACCCCGAAGAGGCTACACCTTC. This encodes CASSYVGPRRGYTF.

This clone was seen a few times. The chain uses TRBV5-5 and TRBJ1-2, with a possible D match to TRBD1 (6 bases). V lost 4 bases, J lost 4 bases, and 11 bases lay in between. Per germline, CDR1 SGHKS and CDR2 YYEKEE (reference sequence). The CDR3 contains 13 residues. In DNA form, the CDR3 reads TGTGCCAGCAGCCGGACGGGGGCCTATGGCTACACCTTC. Translated, it gives CASSRTGAYGYTF.